Presented here are 28 T cell receptor beta chains from one specimen sequenced in a study of CXCR3-negative and CXCR3-positive naive CD8 T cells. The authors prepared UMI-labeled TRB cDNA libraries by 5' RACE. TCRdb reanalyzed the 5' RACE reads, giving one entry per CDR3 protein sequence and no DNA. The repertoire table contains 50,000 to 65,000 distinct CDR3 sequences. The sequencing input was memory CD8+ T cells from blood. The source of these receptors is a human donor in good health. Some clones in this sample may be carry-over from other donors' samples.

V usage is TRBV15 and J usage is TRBJ1-5. The CDR3 consists of 15 residues. Germline V gives CDR1 LNHNV, CDR2 YYDKDF (reference sequence). The CDR3 spells CATSRGLGGGQPQHF.

The chain combines TRBV4-3 with TRBJ2-6; TCRdb proposes TRBD1, but this gene call is untestable without DNA. This CDR3 has 16 residues. CDR1 and CDR2 (germline): LGHNA, YSLEER. The CDR3 reads CASSQTQGTGANVLTF.

The chain has TRBV19 and TRBJ2-1; TCRdb calls TRBD1, which cannot be checked without DNA. This CDR3 comprises 15 residues. CDR1 LNHDA and CDR2 SQIVND come from the germline V gene (reference sequence). This CDR3 reads CASNKQAGLYNEQFF. The full variable domain, its missing parts supplied by reference TRBV19 and TRBJ2-1, is DGGITQSPKYLFRKEGQNVTLSCEQNLNHDAMYWYRQDPGQGLRLIYYSQIVNDFQKGDIAEGYSVSREKKESFPLTVTSAQKNPTAFYLCASNKQAGLYNEQFFGPGTRLTVL.

The chain's CDR3 is CAIRDRGRDTEAFF. This rearrangement joins TRBV10-3 to TRBJ1-1; the D call from TCRdb, TRBD1, cannot be confirmed without DNA. This CDR3 region has 14 residues. Germline values: CDR1 ENHRY, CDR2 SYGVKD.

This chain joins TRBV19 and TRBJ1-4; TCRdb gives TRBD1 as the D gene, but with no DNA this cannot be confirmed. Germline assignment: CDR1 LNHDA and CDR2 SQIVND (reference sequence). CDR3 length: 16 residues. CDR3 residues: CASSTQGSATNEKLFF.

The rearrangement links TRBV28 to TRBJ1-6; the TCRdb D gene call, TRBD1, has no DNA to confirm it. The CDR3 consists of 15 residues. The germline V gene has CDR1 MDHEN and CDR2 SYDVKM. The CDR3 is CASSLDRGGNSPLHF.

V and J are TRBV7-3 and TRBJ2-1; TCRdb picks TRBD2, but there is no DNA to check that call. The CDR3 is 15 residues long. The germline CDR1 and CDR2 sequences are SGHTA and FQGTGA. The CDR3 loop is CASSYGTSGINEQFF.

The V gene is TRBV12-3 or TRBV12-4, the J gene TRBJ2-3. CDR3 size: 14 residues. The CDR3 here is CSSSPPSGTDTQYF.

This rearrangement joins TRBV20-1 to TRBJ2-7; TCRdb names TRBD2, which stays unverified in the absence of DNA. The CDR3 length is 15 residues. In germline, CDR1 is DFQATT, CDR2 SNEGSKA (reference sequence). CDR3 region: CSARRLAGGFYEQYF.

This rearrangement joins TRBV29-1 to TRBJ1-1. The CDR3 totals 11 residues. Germline V gene sequence: CDR1 SQVTM, CDR2 ANQGSEA. The CDR3: CSVELVLEAFF.

The J gene is TRBJ1-2, the V gene TRBV20-1. This CDR3 region has 16 residues. Looked up from germline, CDR1 is DFQATT and CDR2 is SNEGSKA (reference sequence). The CDR3 protein is CSARDLVGSVNYGYTF.

This sequence joins TRBV14 and TRBJ2-1; TCRdb's D call, TRBD2, is unchecked because there is no DNA. Germline V gene sequence: CDR1 SGHDN, CDR2 FVKESK. The CDR3 is 15 amino acids. Here the CDR3 reads CASSPRRGVLFEQFF.

The rearrangement joins TRBV13 to TRBJ1-3. CDR1 and CDR2 (germline): PRHDT, FYEKMQ (reference sequence). The CDR3 has 14 amino acids. The CDR3 reads CASSFMDSGNTIYF.

The chain carries TRBV7-9 and TRBJ2-1; the D call of TRBD1 rests on TCRdb alone, since no DNA is present to check it. CDR1 is SEHNR and CDR2 is FQNEAQ in the germline V gene (reference sequence). This CDR3 is built from 11 residues. CDR3 amino acids: CASRPGNEQFF.

This rearrangement joins TRBV12-3 or TRBV12-4 to TRBJ2-5; without DNA, the TCRdb call of TRBD1 cannot be checked. The CDR3 totals 13 residues. The CDR3 spells CASSPGPEETQYF.

This chain connects TRBV10-1 to TRBJ2-7. Germline V lookup: CDR1 WNHNN, CDR2 SYGVQD (reference sequence). This CDR3 comprises 13 residues. The CDR3 region is CASSDGFSYEQYF.

The chain employs TRBV29-1 and TRBJ2-7. Germline CDR1 is SQVTM and CDR2 is ANQGSEA. The CDR3 runs to 11 residues. The chain's CDR3 is CSVDHNYEQYF.

The rearrangement links TRBV27 to TRBJ1-1. The CDR3 covers 13 residues. CDR1 and CDR2 from the germline V gene are MNHEY and SMNVEV (reference sequence). The CDR3 sequence: CASSLNLDTEAFF.

V usage is TRBV28 and J usage is TRBJ2-1; with no DNA, the TCRdb D assignment of TRBD1 cannot be verified. CDR1 is MDHEN, CDR2 SYDVKM, per germline. This CDR3 spans 14 amino acids. CDR3 in amino acids: CASSKTGLRNEQFF.

The J gene is TRBJ2-3, the V gene TRBV7-3; TCRdb calls TRBD1, which cannot be checked without DNA. Germline lookup yields CDR1 SGHTA and CDR2 FQGTGA. The CDR3 is 15 residues long. The CDR3 spells CASSSPDRAIDTQYF.

This chain uses TRBV11-1 with TRBJ2-1; with no DNA, the TCRdb D assignment of TRBD2 cannot be verified. CDR3 length: 15 amino acids. CDR1 and CDR2 from the germline V gene are SGHAT and FQDESV (reference sequence). The chain's CDR3 is CASSPRTSAYNEQFF.

V is TRBV7-9 and J is TRBJ1-2. Germline V CDR1 and CDR2: SEHNR, FQNEAQ (reference sequence). The CDR3 totals 12 residues. The CDR3 spells CASAKGMDGYTF.

The chain couples TRBV25-1 to TRBJ2-7; TCRdb's assignment of TRBD1 cannot be checked, as there is no DNA. Germline lookup yields CDR1 MGHDK and CDR2 SYGVNS. This CDR3 is 13 amino acids long. The CDR3 spells CASKPTGRYEQYF.

The V gene is TRBV4-3, the J gene TRBJ1-4; TCRdb reports TRBD1, a call that lacks DNA to check it against. Looked up from germline, CDR1 is LGHNA and CDR2 is YSLEER. CDR3 length equals 15 residues. CDR3 in amino acids: CASSRRGIENEKLFF.

The chain carries TRBV28 and TRBJ2-5; TCRdb picks TRBD2, but there is no DNA to check that call. The CDR3 has 12 amino acids. Per germline, CDR1 MDHEN and CDR2 SYDVKM. CDR3 amino acids: CASSWEEETQYF.

This rearrangement joins TRBV11-2 to TRBJ2-3. Germline V lookup: CDR1 SGHAT, CDR2 FQNNGV. The CDR3 covers 12 residues. The CDR3 loop reads CASSLNPDTQYF. The whole variable domain, remainder taken from reference TRBV11-2 and TRBJ2-3, is EAGVAQSPRYKIIEKRQSVAFWCNPISGHATLYWYQQILGQGPKLLIQFQNNGVVDDSQLPKDRFSAERLKGVDSTLKIQPAKLEDSAVYLCASSLNPDTQYFGPGTRLTVL.

V usage is TRBV29-1 and J usage is TRBJ1-2; lacking DNA, the TRBD1 call made by TCRdb goes unchecked. Germline lookup yields CDR1 SQVTM and CDR2 ANQGSEA. The CDR3 has 13 residues. CDR3: CSVEPDGTGRDTF.

The chain couples TRBV29-1 to TRBJ2-5. CDR1 SQVTM and CDR2 ANQGSEA come from the germline V gene. The CDR3 consists of 13 residues. This CDR3 reads CSVEFRNQETQYF.